The following is a T cell receptor (beta chain) sequence with its context. The sample originates from a study of blood T cell repertoires in COVID-19. On the study more broadly: Some COVID-19 samples were acute and others convalescent; all came from the United States, Italy and Spain. The cDNA or gDNA used as material had been derived from T cells, B-cell-depleted T cells, or PBMCs.

Germline CDR1 LNHDA, CDR2 SQIVND (reference sequence). The CDR3 is 18 amino acids. Unmatched junction bases numbered 15, after V lost 9 bases and J lost 7 bases. As originally analysed: Using reference gene primer amplification, nucleated cell counts were estimated. Profiling relied on immunoSEQ multiplex PCR, and the TCRdb table lists in-frame clones only, not all of them. V, J and clone size are those of that table, while D and trimming were read from the DNA. Of 150,000 or so clones listed, roughly 80% were seen once; the top ten hold about 8%. Cohorts were determined from participant-reported clinical history.

V and J are TRBV19 and TRBJ2-1, with 16 bases matching TRBD2. The TCR comes from a woman in her forties or fifties who had recovered from COVID-19. The sample consisted of PBMCs or T cells enriched from blood (not recorded which). The CDR3 is CASTGLAGGQGSGNEQFF. For the CDR3, the DNA is TGTGCCAGCACGGGACTAGCGGGGGGGCAAGGGTCGGGAAATGAGCAGTTCTTC.